The text below deals with one TCR beta chain. Its target is unknown. The data belong to a study of shared clonotypes between healthy human individuals. Study observations and caveats: The expectation was that sequencing depth would affect clonotype sharing among donors.

The germline V gene encodes CDR1 ENHRY and CDR2 SYGVKD. Deletions cut 3 bases from V and 3 bases from J, with 17 bases between. The CDR3 runs 16 residues. Some clones are missing from TCRdb's copy, which holds only in-frame ones; the method was immunoSEQ multiplex PCR. This sample has some 2,400,000 clones; 90% to 96% occur once, and the top ten carry over 0.1%. The chain recombines TRBV10-3 with TRBJ1-1; unclear D gene. The clonotype originates from a man aged 18-30 years in good health. The specimen was naive CD4+ T cells sorted from blood. Noted subset: CD45RA+ positively selected. CDR3 DNA sequence: TGTGCCATCAGTGATCTTTTAAAGGGCAAGCACACTGAAGCTTTCTTT. This gives the protein CAISDLLKGKHTEAFF.